This TCR beta chain originates from a study of blood T cell repertoires in COVID-19. Original data processing: Counts of nucleated cells, estimated from reference gene primer amplification, were obtained. The repertoire was sequenced with immunoSEQ multiplex PCR; TCRdb's copy has only in-frame clones and lacks some. The V and J calls and the clone size are those of that table, but D and trimming were determined from the DNA. The sample yields a few hundred thousand clones, around 90% seen once. Sequencing was performed on PBMCs or T cells enriched from blood (not recorded which). The source of this sequence is a woman under 30 with acute COVID-19.

The CDR3 DNA sequence: TGTGCCAGCAGCTTGGGTGGACAGGGGATGGGGGAGCAGTACTTC. Translating gives CASSLGGQGMGEQYF. The chain joins TRBV11-2 to TRBJ2-7, with TRBD1 matching over 9 bases. J was trimmed by 7 bases and V by 3 bases; bases with no gene match: 10. The CDR3 loop spans 15 amino acids. The germline CDR1 and CDR2 sequences are SGHAT and FQNNGV.